A single sample gave rise to the 3 T cell receptor beta chains below, sequenced in a study of human T cells and chemical hapten exposure (dated by TCRdb to the early 2020s). Libraries were constructed by RACE. For sequencing, a NextSeq 500 was employed. TCRdb passed the public sequencing reads through fastp at Q25 and MiXCR, retaining productive beta sequences. Here each entry gathers all rows of one CDR3 protein and keeps the most common genes and DNA. The sample records roughly 360,000 distinct CDR3 sequences, roughly 5% of which are singletons. Approximately 2.5% of the sample goes to the ten largest clones. The time point label, as the study defines it: patch test 1, 2 weeks after DPC sensitization. The treatment or condition label on this specimen signifies: therapeutic diphenylcyclopropenone sensitization with weekly scalp DPC. This sample comprised whole blood, obtained in connection with sensitization to the hapten diphenylcyclopropenone (DPC). These receptors were collected from a woman between 50 and 59 years old with alopecia areata. Some clones in this sample may be carry-over from other donors' samples.

This chain links TRBV6-5 with TRBJ1-1, with 7 nucleotides matching TRBD1. This CDR3 is built from 14 residues. Germline CDR1 MNHEY, CDR2 SVGAGI. V lost 7 bases, J lost 7 bases, and 12 bases stayed unmatched. For the CDR3, the DNA is TGTGCCAGCACTCCAGGGGGGTTCAAGAATGAAGCTTTCTTT. Its translation is CASTPGGFKNEAFF.

As regards this clonotype: A much more abundant neighbour one base away suggests this may be a read error. J is TRBJ2-1 and V is TRBV13; no clear D gene. Germline CDR1 is PRHDT and CDR2 is FYEKMQ (reference sequence). The CDR3 runs to 17 residues. V dropped 5 bases and J dropped 0 bases, with 17 bases sitting between them. The CDR3 region is CASSHHGATGSYNEQFF. CDR3 nucleotide sequence: TGTGCCAGCAGCCACCACGGAGCCACGGGCTCCTACAATGAGCAGTTCTTC.

The table lists this clonotype with a few counts. The V and J genes are TRBV10-3 and TRBJ1-5, with D unclear. Germline V gives CDR1 ENHRY, CDR2 SYGVKD. V was trimmed by 4 bases and J by 5 bases, leaving 12 bases between them. This CDR3 comprises 14 residues. The CDR3 reads CAISGNGRDQPQHF. DNA for the CDR3: TGTGCCATCAGTGGGAACGGGAGGGATCAGCCCCAGCATTTT.